Below, 6 T cell receptor beta chains from the same sample are listed, as sequenced in a study of cytomegalovirus exposure and HLA in healthy donors. The method was immunoSEQ multiplex PCR; TCRdb's version includes in-frame clones alone and lacks a portion of them. The sample includes 150,000 to 200,000 clones, approximately 90% seen only once; the top ten take approximately 3%. The specimen sequenced was PBMCs. These TCRs come from a man aged 18-30 years in good health and CMV-seronegative.

This rearrangement joins TRBV7-8 to TRBJ2-1; 10 nucleotides line up with TRBD2. The J segment lost 0 bases and the V segment lost 3 bases, leaving 2 bases of the junction unmatched. In germline, CDR1 is SGHVS, CDR2 FQNEAQ. CDR3 length equals 16 residues. The CDR3 DNA reads TGTGCCAGCAGCTTCACTAGCGGGAACTCCTACAATGAGCAGTTCTTC. Translation gives CASSFTSGNSYNEQFF.

The chain couples TRBV5-4 to TRBJ2-5; D is possibly TRBD2 (5 bases). Trimming stripped 0 bases from V and 11 bases from J, with 17 bases between. Germline CDR1 reads SGHNT; CDR2 reads YYREEE (reference sequence). The CDR3 runs 14 residues. Written as DNA, the CDR3 is TGTGCCAGCAGCTTGGAAGACTCGGCTGGGGAGCAGTACTTC. Encoded protein: CASSLEDSAGEQYF.

The chain recombines TRBV6-6 with TRBJ1-2, with 8 bases lining up with TRBD1. Germline CDR1 is MNHNY and CDR2 is SVGAGI (reference sequence). This CDR3 region has 12 residues. V shed 6 bases, J shed 4 bases, and the junction held 1 base outside the gene matches. The CDR3 loop is CASRTGAYGYTF. DNA for the CDR3: TGTGCCAGCAGGACAGGGGCCTATGGCTACACCTTC.

The chain has TRBV19 and TRBJ2-2; the D gene is possibly TRBD1 (5 bases). This CDR3 is 15 amino acids long. The V gene lost 3 bases and the J gene lost 2 bases, with 10 bases spanning the gap. CDR1 and CDR2 from the germline V gene are LNHDA and SQIVND (reference sequence). The CDR3 DNA follows: TGTGCCAGTAGTATCAGGACACCAAACACCGGGGAGCTGTTTTTT. Its translation is CASSIRTPNTGELFF.

The V gene is TRBV5-1, the J gene TRBJ1-2; 7 nucleotides line up with TRBD1. The CDR3 is made up of 18 amino acids. The junction had 18 bases not matched to a gene; V was cut back by 0 bases and J by 7 bases. CDR1 and CDR2 from the germline V gene are SGHRS and YFSETQ. Here the CDR3 DNA reads TGCGCCAGCAGCTTGGGTGTTGGGGGACAGTTAAATTCTCGTGGCTACACCTTC. This codes for CASSLGVGGQLNSRGYTF.

This sequence joins TRBV27 and TRBJ1-2; TRBD1 is a possible D gene (6 bases). The CDR3 is 14 amino acids. In germline, CDR1 is MNHEY, CDR2 SMNVEV (reference sequence). V was trimmed by 1 base and J by 3 bases, leaving 9 bases between them. The CDR3 region is CASSLFAGDYGYTF. For the CDR3, the DNA is TGTGCCAGCAGTTTATTTGCAGGGGACTATGGCTACACCTTC.